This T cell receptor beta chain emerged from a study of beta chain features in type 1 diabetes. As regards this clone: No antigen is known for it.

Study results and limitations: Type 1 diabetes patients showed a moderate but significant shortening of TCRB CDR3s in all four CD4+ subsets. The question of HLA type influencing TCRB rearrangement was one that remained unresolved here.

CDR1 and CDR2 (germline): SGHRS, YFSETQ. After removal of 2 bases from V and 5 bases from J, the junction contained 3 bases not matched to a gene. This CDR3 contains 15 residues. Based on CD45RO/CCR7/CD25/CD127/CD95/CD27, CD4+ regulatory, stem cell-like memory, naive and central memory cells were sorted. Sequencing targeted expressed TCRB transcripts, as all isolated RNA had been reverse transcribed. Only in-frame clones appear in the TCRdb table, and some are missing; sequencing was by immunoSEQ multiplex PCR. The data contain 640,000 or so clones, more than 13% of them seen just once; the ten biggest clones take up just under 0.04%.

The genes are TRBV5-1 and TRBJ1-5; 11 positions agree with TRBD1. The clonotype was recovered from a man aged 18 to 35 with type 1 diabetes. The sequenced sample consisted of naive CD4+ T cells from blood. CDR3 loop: CASSLRTGGDQPQHF. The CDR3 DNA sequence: TGCGCCAGCAGCTTAAGGACAGGGGGCGATCAGCCCCAGCATTTT.